This entry features one T cell receptor beta chain sequence. Its target is unknown. Treatment given: roughly 11-day PBMC culture with coronavirus spike peptide pools or control peptides (ViraFEST assay). The sample is drawn from a study of vaccination and CD4 T cells after COVID-19. The CDR3 spans 15 residues. V dropped 5 bases and J dropped 0 bases, with 14 bases sitting between them. Per the germline V gene, CDR1 is MDHEN and CDR2 is SYDVKM. Oncomine TCR Beta short-read sequencing was applied to DNA from cultured CD4+ T cells. TCRdb analysed the PCR reads with MiXCR anew, one entry per CDR3 protein. This table holds several thousand distinct CDR3 sequences, 60% to 80% found once.

This chain links TRBV28 with TRBJ2-7, with D perhaps TRBD1 (6 bases). The origin of this receptor is a human donor with COVID-19. Here the sequenced sample was cultured CD4+ T cells from blood, taken after SARS-CoV-2 vaccination. DNA of the CDR3: TGTGCCAGCAGTCCAGGGACATTAGACTCCTACGAGCAGTACTTC. It encodes CASSPGTLDSYEQYF.